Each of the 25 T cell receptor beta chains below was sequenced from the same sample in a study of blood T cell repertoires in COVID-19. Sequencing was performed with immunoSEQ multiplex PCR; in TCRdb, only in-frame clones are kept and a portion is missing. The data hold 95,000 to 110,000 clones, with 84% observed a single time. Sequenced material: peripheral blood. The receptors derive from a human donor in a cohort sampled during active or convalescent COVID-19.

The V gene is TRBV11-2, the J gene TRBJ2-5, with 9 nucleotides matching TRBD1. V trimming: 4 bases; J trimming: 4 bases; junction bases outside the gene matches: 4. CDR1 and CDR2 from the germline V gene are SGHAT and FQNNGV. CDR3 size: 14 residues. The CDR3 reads CASSSGQGRETQYF. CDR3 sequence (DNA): TGTGCCAGCAGCTCGGGACAGGGTAGAGAGACCCAGTACTTC.

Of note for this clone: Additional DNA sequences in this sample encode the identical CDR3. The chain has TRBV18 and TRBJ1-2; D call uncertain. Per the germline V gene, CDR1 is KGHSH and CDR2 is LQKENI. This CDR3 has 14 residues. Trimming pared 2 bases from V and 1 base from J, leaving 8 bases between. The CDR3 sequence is CASSPTGINYGYTF. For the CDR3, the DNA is TGTGCCAGCTCACCAACGGGGATTAACTATGGCTACACCTTC.

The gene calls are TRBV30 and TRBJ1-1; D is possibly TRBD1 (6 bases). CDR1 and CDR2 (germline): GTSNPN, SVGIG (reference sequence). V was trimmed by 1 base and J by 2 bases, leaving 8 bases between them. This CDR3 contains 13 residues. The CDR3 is CAWSAGANTEAFF. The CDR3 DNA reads TGTGCCTGGAGTGCAGGGGCTAACACTGAAGCTTTCTTT.

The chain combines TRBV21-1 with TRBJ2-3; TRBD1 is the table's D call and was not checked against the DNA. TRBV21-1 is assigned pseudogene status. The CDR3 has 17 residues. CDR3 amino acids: CASIEVRRQGSTDTQYF. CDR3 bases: TGTGCCAGCATCGAAGTACGTAGACAGGGAAGCACAGATACGCAGTATTTT.

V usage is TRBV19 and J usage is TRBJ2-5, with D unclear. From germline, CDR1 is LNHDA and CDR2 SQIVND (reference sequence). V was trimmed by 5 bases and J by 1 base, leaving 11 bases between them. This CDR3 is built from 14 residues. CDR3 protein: CASSLTWSQETQYF. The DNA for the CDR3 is TGTGCCAGTAGTTTAACATGGTCCCAAGAGACCCAGTACTTC.

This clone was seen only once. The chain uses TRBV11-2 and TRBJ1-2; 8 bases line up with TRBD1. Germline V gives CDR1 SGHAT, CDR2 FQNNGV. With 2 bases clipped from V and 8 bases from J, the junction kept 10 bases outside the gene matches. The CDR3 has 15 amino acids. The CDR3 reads CASSLTQGAWGGYTF. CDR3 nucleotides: TGTGCCAGCAGCTTAACCCAGGGGGCGTGGGGAGGCTACACCTTC.

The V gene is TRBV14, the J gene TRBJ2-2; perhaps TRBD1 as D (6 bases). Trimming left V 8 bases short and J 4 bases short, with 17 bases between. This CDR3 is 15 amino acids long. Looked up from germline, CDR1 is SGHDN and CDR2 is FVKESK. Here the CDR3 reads CASWLSGESTGELFF. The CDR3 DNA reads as TGTGCCAGCTGGCTCTCAGGGGAGTCCACCGGGGAGCTGTTTTTT.

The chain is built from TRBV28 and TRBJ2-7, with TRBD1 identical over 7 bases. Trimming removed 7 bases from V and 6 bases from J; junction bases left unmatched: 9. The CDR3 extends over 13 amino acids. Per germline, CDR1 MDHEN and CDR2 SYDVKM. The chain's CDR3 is CASTFLPGGEQYF. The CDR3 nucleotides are TGTGCCAGCACTTTTCTACCAGGGGGCGAGCAGTACTTC.

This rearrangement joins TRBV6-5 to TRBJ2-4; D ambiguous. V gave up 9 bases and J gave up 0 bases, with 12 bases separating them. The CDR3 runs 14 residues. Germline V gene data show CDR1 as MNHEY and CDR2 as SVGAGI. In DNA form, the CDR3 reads TGTGCCAGTCTGGCGGATCTAGCCAAAAACATTCAGTACTTC. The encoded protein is CASLADLAKNIQYF.

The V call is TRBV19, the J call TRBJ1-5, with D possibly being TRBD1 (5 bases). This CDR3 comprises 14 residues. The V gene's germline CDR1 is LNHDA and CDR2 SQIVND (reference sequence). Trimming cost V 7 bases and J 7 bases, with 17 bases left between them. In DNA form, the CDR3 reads TGTGCCAGTACCGCGGGGGGGTTAGAGCAGCCCCAGCATTTT. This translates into CASTAGGLEQPQHF. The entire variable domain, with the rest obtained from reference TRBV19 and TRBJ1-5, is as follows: DGGITQSPKYLFRKEGQNVTLSCEQNLNHDAMYWYRQDPGQGLRLIYYSQIVNDFQKGDIAEGYSVSREKKESFPLTVTSAQKNPTAFYLCASTAGGLEQPQHFGDGTRLSIL.

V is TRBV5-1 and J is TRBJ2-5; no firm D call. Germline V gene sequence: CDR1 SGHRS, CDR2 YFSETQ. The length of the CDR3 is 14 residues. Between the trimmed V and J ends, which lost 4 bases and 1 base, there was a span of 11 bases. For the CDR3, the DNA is TGCGCCAGCAGCCCACTGTGGAGCCAAGAGACCCAGTACTTC. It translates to CASSPLWSQETQYF.

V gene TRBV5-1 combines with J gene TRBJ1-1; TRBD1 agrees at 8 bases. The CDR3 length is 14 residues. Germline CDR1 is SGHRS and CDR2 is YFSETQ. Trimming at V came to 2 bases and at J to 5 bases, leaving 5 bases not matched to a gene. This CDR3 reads CASSFDRGRTEAFF. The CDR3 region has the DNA TGCGCCAGCAGCTTCGACAGGGGAAGGACTGAAGCTTTCTTT.

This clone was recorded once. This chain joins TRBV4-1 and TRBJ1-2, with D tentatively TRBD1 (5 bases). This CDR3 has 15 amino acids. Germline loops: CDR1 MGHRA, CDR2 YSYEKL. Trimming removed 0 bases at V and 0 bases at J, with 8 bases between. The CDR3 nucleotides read TGCGCCAGCAGCCAAGAGGAGGGGCCTAACTATGGCTACACCTTC. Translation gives CASSQEEGPNYGYTF.

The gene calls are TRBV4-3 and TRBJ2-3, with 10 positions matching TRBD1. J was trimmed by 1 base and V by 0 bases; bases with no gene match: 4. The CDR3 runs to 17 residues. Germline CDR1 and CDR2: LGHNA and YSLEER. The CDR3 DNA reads TGCGCCAGCAGCCAAGACCCCGGGACAGGGGGCACAGATACGCAGTATTTT. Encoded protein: CASSQDPGTGGTDTQYF.

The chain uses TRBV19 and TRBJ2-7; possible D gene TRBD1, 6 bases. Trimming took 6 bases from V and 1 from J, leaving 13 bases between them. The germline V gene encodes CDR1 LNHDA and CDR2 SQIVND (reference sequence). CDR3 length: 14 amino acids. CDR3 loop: CASSPQGISYEQYF. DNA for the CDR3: TGTGCCAGTAGCCCGCAGGGGATTTCCTACGAGCAGTACTTC.

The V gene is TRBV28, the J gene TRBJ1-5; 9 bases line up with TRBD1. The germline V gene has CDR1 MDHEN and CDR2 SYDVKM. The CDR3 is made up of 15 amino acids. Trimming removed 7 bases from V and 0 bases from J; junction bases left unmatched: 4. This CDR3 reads CASNTGGDSNQPQHF. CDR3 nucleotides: TGTGCCAGCAATACAGGGGGCGATAGCAATCAGCCCCAGCATTTT. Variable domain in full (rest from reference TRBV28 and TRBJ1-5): DVKVTQSSRYLVKRTGEKVFLECVQDMDHENMFWYRQDPGLGLRLIYFSYDVKMKEKGDIPEGYSVSREKKERFSLILESASTNQTSMYLCASNTGGDSNQPQHFGDGTRLSIL.

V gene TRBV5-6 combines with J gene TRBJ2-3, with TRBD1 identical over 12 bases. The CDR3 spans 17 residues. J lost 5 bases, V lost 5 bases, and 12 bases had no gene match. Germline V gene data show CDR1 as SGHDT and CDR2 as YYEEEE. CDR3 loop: CASRKSHGTGGRDTQYF. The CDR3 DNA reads TGTGCCAGCAGAAAAAGCCACGGGACAGGGGGCCGAGATACGCAGTATTTT.

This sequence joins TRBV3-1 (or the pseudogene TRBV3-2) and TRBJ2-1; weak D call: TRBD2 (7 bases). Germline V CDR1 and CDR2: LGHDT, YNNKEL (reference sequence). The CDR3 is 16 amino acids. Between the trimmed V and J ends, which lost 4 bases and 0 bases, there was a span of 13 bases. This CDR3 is CASSRGGGSSYNEQFF. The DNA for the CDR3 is TGTGCCAGCAGCCGGGGGGGCGGGAGCTCCTACAATGAGCAGTTCTTC.

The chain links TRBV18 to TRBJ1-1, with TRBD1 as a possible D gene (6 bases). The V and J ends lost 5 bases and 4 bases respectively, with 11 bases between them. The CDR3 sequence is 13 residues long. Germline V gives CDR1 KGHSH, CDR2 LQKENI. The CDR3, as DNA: TGTGCCAGCTCAGCAGGGGAGGGCACTGAAGCTTTCTTT. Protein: CASSAGEGTEAFF.

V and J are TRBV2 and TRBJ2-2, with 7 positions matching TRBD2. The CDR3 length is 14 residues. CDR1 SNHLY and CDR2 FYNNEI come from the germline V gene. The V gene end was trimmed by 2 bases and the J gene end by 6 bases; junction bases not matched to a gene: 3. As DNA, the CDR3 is TGTGCCAGCAGTGAATGGGAGGGATCCGGGGAGCTGTTTTTT. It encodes CASSEWEGSGELFF.

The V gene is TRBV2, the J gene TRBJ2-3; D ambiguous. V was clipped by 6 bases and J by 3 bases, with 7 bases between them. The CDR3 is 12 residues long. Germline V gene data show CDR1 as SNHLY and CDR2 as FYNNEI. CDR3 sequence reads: CASSPRTDTQYF. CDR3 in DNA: TGTGCCAGCAGCCCCCGTACAGATACGCAGTATTTT.

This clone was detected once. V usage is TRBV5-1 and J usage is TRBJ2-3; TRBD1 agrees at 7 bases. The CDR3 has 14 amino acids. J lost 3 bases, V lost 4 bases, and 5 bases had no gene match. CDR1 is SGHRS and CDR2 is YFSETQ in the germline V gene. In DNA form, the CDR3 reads TGCGCCAGCAGCCCCGGGACAGCTACAGATACGCAGTATTTT. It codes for CASSPGTATDTQYF. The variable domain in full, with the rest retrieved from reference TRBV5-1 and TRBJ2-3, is KAGVTQTPRYLIKTRGQQVTLSCSPISGHRSVSWYQQTPGQGLQFLFEYFSETQRNKGNFPGRFSGRQFSNSRSEMNVSTLELGDSALYLCASSPGTATDTQYFGPGTRLTVL.

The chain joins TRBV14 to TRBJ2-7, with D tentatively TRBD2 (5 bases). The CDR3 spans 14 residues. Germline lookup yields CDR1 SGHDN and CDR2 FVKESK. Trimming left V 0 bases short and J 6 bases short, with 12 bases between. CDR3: CASSQEPYGVEQYF. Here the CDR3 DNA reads TGTGCCAGCAGCCAAGAGCCATACGGGGTCGAGCAGTACTTC.

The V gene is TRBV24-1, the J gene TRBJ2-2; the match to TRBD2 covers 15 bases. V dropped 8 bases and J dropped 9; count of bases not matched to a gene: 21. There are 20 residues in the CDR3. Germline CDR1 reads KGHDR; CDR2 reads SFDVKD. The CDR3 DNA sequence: TGTGCCACCACCGCCTCATCGGGACAGAGGACTAGCGGGGGGGCCCGGGAGCTGTTTTTT. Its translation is CATTASSGQRTSGGARELFF.

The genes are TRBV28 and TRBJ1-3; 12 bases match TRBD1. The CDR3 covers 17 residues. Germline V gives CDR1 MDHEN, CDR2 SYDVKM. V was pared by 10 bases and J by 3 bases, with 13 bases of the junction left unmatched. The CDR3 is CATHRDRGRGGGNTIYF. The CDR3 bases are TGTGCCACCCACCGGGACAGGGGGCGGGGAGGTGGAAACACCATATATTTT.